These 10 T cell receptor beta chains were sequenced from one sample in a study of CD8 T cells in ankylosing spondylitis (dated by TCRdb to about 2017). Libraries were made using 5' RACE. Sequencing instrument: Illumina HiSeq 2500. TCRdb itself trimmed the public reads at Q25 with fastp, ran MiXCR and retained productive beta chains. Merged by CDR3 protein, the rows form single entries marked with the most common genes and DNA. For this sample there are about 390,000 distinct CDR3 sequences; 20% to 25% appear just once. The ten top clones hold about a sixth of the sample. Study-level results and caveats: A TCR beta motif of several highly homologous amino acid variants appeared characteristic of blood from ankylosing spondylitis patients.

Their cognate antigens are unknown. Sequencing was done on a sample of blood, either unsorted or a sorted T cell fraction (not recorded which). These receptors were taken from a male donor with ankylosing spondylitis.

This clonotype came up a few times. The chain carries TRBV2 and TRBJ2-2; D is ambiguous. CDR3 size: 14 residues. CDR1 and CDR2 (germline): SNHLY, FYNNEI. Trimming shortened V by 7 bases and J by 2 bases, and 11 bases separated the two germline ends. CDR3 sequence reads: CASKGPGNTGELFF. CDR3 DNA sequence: TGTGCCAGCAAGGGCCCAGGAAACACCGGGGAGCTGTTTTTT. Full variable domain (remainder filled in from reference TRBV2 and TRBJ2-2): EPEVTQTPSHQVTQMGQEVILRCVPISNHLYFYWYRQILGQKVEFLVSFYNNEISEKSEIFDDQFSVERPDGSNFTLKIRSTKLEDSAMYFCASKGPGNTGELFFGEGSRLTVL.

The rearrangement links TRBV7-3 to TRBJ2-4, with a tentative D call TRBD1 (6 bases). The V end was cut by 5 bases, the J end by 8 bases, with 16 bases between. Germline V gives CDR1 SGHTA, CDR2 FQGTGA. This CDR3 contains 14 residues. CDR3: CASSPVGAGDIQYF. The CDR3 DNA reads TGTGCCAGCAGCCCCGTGGGGGCCGGAGACATTCAGTACTTC.

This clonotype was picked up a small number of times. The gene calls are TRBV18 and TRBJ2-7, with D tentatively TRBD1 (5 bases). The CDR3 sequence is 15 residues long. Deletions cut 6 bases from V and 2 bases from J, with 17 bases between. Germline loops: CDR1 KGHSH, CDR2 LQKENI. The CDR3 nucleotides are TGTGCCAGCTCTCTCCTTCAGGACACCCCCTACGAGCAGTACTTC. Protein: CASSLLQDTPYEQYF.

The CDR3 reads CASRRELAVGNEQFF. CDR3 coding DNA: TGTGCCAGCAGGCGGGAGCTAGCGGTAGGGAATGAGCAGTTCTTC. The V gene is TRBV3-1, the J gene TRBJ2-1; 7 nucleotides align to TRBD2. The CDR3 length is 15 residues. Germline V gives CDR1 LGHDT, CDR2 YNNKEL (reference sequence). The ends lost 6 bases at V and 7 bases at J; junction bases unmatched: 12.

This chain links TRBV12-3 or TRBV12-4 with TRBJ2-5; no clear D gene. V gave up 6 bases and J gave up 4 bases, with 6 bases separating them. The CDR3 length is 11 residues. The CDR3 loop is CASRRLETQYF. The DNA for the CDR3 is TGTGCCAGCAGGCGTCTAGAGACCCAGTACTTC.

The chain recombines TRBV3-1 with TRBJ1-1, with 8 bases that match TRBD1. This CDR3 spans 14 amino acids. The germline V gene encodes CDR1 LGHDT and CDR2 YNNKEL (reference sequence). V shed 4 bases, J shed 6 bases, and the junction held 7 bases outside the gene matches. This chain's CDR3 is CASSPTTGVSEAFF. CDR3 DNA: TGTGCCAGCAGCCCAACGACAGGGGTCTCTGAAGCTTTCTTT.

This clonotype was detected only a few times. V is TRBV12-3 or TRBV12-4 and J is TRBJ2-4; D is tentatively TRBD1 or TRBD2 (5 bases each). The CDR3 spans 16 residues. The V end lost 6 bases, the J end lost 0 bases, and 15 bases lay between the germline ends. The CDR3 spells CASRSSRDLAKNIQYF. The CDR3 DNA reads TGTGCCAGCAGATCCTCTCGGGACCTAGCCAAAAACATTCAGTACTTC.

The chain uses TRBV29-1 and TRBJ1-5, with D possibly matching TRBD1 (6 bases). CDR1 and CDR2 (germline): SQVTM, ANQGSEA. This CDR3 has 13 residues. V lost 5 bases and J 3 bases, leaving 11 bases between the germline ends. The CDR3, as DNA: TGCAGCGTTCTGCAGGGGAACAATCAGCCCCAGCATTTT. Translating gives CSVLQGNNQPQHF.

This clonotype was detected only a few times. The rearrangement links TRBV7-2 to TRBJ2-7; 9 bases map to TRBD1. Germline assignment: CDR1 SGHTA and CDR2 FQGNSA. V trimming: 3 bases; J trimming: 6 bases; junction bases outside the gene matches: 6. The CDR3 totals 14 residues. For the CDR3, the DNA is TGTGCCAGCAGCTTGGACAGGGGAAATGGCGAGCAGTACTTC. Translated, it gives CASSLDRGNGEQYF.

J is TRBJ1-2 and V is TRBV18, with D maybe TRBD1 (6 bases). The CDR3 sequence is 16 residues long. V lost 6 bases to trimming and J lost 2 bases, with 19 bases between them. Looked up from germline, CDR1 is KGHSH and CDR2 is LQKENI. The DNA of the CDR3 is TGTGCCAGCTCTCCAAGAGGGGGGACCGAAAACTATGGCTACACCTTC. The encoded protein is CASSPRGGTENYGYTF.